Given below is one TCR beta chain in context. This sample is drawn from a study of blood T cell repertoires in COVID-19. Study at large: Italy, Spain and the United States were the sources of the convalescent and acute COVID-19 samples. From T cells, B-cell-depleted T cells, or PBMCs came the material, which was cDNA or gDNA.

In the authors' methods: Estimates of nucleated cell counts were drawn from the amplification of reference gene primers. The repertoire was sequenced with immunoSEQ multiplex PCR; TCRdb's copy has only in-frame clones and lacks some. That table is the source of V, J and clone size, and D and trimming were worked out from the DNA. This table holds approximately 180,000 clones, approximately 83% found once. The V gene's germline CDR1 is MNHNS and CDR2 SASEGT. The V end lost 0 bases, the J end lost 0 bases, and 12 bases lay between the germline ends. The CDR3 extends over 17 amino acids. This receptor was taken from a man in his sixties with acute or convalescent COVID-19. Sequences were obtained from peripheral blood. The rearrangement links TRBV6-1 to TRBJ2-4; a weak D match, TRBD1 (6 bases). CDR3 sequence: CASSEAQGILAKNIQYF. CDR3 DNA sequence: TGTGCCAGCAGTGAAGCTCAGGGGATATTAGCCAAAAACATTCAGTACTTC.